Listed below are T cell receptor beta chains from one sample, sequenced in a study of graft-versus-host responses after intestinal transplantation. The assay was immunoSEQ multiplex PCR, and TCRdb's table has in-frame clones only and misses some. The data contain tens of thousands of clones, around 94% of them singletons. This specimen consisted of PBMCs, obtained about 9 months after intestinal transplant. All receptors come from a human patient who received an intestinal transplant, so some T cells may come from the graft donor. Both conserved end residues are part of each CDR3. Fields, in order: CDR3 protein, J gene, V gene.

CASSQDPFGVGADEQYF,TRBJ2-7,TRBV4-2
CASSLQPPRLAEPYNEQFF,TRBJ2-1,TRBV19
CAISRDRPNYGYTF,TRBJ1-2,TRBV10-3
CASRDPGLAVDTQYF,TRBJ2-3,TRBV10-2
CASSLATSGSTDTQYF,TRBJ2-3,TRBV11-2
CASRPTWLGNQPQHF,TRBJ1-5,TRBV27
CASSYEGGPQHF,TRBJ1-5,TRBV7-9
CASSLNGQETQYF,TRBJ2-5,TRBV5-1
CASSLYPLGRDNPSSYEQYF,TRBJ2-7,TRBV7-8
CASSIWASGFNEQFF,TRBJ2-1,TRBV19
CASSPGTHGYTF,TRBJ1-2,TRBV11-1
CATSEGLADYEQYF,TRBJ2-7,TRBV15
CASSVVSGNEQFF,TRBJ2-1,TRBV9
CASSLLRTSGRRLGTGELFF,TRBJ2-2,TRBV28
CARKVRRGNQPQHF,TRBJ1-5,TRBV6-5
CASTPGGTNEQYF,TRBJ2-7,TRBV5-1
CASKGSEHHNSPLHF,TRBJ1-6,TRBV19
CATSRELGTSGRAGLEFF,TRBJ2-1,TRBV15
CASSQEGSDVPQHF,TRBJ1-5,TRBV4-1
CASSLAGSAYEQYF,TRBJ2-7,TRBV7-9
CASRSITILAGGCTEQFF,TRBJ2-1,TRBV7-9
CASSLVRSTDTQYF,TRBJ2-3,TRBV11-2
CATQNRRGASGELFF,TRBJ2-2,TRBV19
CASSLSEDTEAFF,TRBJ1-1,TRBV28
CATSALGRPNTEAFF,TRBJ1-1,TRBV15
CASSLVRGEQFF,TRBJ2-1,TRBV7-7
CASSIVGSFNTEAFF,TRBJ1-1,TRBV19
CASSYEGSHYEQYF,TRBJ2-7,TRBV6-6
CASSIRDTEAFF,TRBJ1-1,TRBV19
CASSPQESGELFF,TRBJ2-2,TRBV18
CASSESMAGDEQFF,TRBJ2-1,TRBV10-1
CAWSQQANQPQHF,TRBJ1-5,TRBV30
CASSFRENYGYTF,TRBJ1-2,TRBV27
CASRGLSNSPLHF,TRBJ1-6,TRBV2
CSVIRSPQETQYF,TRBJ2-5,TRBV29-1
CASSQDDRSTYEQYF,TRBJ2-7,TRBV4-2